This T cell receptor beta chain is from a study of T cells in Graves' hyperthyroidism and ophthalmopathy. The investigators amplified TCR beta CDR3 regions from RNA transcripts. The HTBI primer set was used in a first-round RT-PCR of the TCR CDR3. One entry per CDR3 protein results from TCRdb running MiXCR on the multiplex PCR reads. The sample records 700,000 or so distinct CDR3 sequences, approximately 15% being singletons. The CDR3 is 15 amino acids. Trimming removed 3 bases from V and 4 bases from J; junction bases left unmatched: 4. Germline V gene lookup returns CDR1 KGHSH and CDR2 LQKENI. This clonotype occurred many times.

V is TRBV18 and J is TRBJ1-2; 11 bases map to TRBD1. The origin of this receptor is a woman between 50 and 59 years old with Graves' ophthalmopathy. The sequencing sample was made of blood. The CDR3 loop is CASSPGTGGVYGYTF. The CDR3 DNA sequence: TGTGCCAGCTCACCCGGGACAGGGGGAGTCTATGGCTACACCTTC.